A single TCR beta chain is shown here with its context. What it binds is unknown. Every single participant having HIV got treatment inside the United States. This record comes from a study of long-term antiretroviral therapy in people with HIV. Study results and caveats: At every time point, clones expanded before ART dominated the repertoire. Diversity increased after ART yet remained lower than in transplant donor controls. HIV repertoires showed narrower CDR3 length ranges than controls.

V was clipped by 5 bases and J by 7 bases; unmatched bases: 9. CDR3 size: 16 residues. Per the germline V gene, CDR1 is MRHNA and CDR2 is SNTAGT. Researchers report immunoSEQ v3.0 was run at survey level. Libraries were prepared by immunoSEQ multiplex PCR; TCRdb keeps only in-frame clonotypes and omits some of them. In the table there are about 20,000 clones, about four fifths of which are singletons. The TCR sequence derives from a woman aged 45-65 years with HIV. Sequenced here: unsorted PBMCs, sampled approximately 2.5 years before starting antiretroviral therapy. The chain carries TRBV6-4 and TRBJ2-1, with 12 bases identical to TRBD2. As DNA, the CDR3 is TGTGCCAGCAGTTCTCCACTAGCGGGGGGAGTAAATGAGCAGTTCTTC. This sequence encodes CASSSPLAGGVNEQFF.